This T cell receptor beta chain stems from a study of cytomegalovirus exposure and HLA in healthy donors (TCRdb year 2017). Notes on the research overall: According to an earlier analysis of 587 of the donors, about 179 million T cells yielded 117 million unique TCR beta sequences and about 280 Gb of sequence data. Genome-wide SNP genotypes for about three fifths of the roughly 670 donors were used in a later genetic analysis, which treated that subset as a discovery cohort. In a later analysis, previously published TCR beta repertoires from more than 500 donors were re-analyzed and high-resolution HLA genotyping was added so that TCR occurrence patterns could be studied. HLA typing covered class I and class II loci at four-digit resolution. In addition to the first cohort of 666 subjects, a separate validation cohort of around 110 different subjects was used. Alongside the repertoire data, information on donor age, sex, ethnicity and CMV serostatus was compiled. The study aimed to test whether cataloging public T cell receptors could reveal signatures of past pathogen exposure. Approximately 300 gigabases of sequencing data and 70 million to 95 million unique TCR sequences made up an early release that covered 640 HLA-typed donors. Typing coverage differed by locus: A, B, C, DRB1 and DQB1 were typed in roughly 620-640 donors, DQA1 in about 500, DPA1 in nearly 610, and DPB1 in 472. Across some 400 genotyped donors of the cohort, an average of roughly 250,000 unique TCR beta nucleotide sequences per donor were sequenced, and roughly a sixth of those sequences were non-productive. Because of strong linkage in the cohort, roughly five DR-DQ haplotypes were treated as single units for association and clustering. The study used immunosequencing to profile the T cell repertoires of 600 to 850 subjects and linked those repertoires to cytomegalovirus serostatus. In the later analysis, no new phenotypic data were used to find candidate immune exposures; instead, reliance was placed on TCR beta sequences and their occurrence across donors. All discovery cohort repertoires had been generated on a single sequencing platform. Of the 300 to 500 genotyped donors, roughly 80% were placed in the genetic ancestry cluster associated with self-reported Caucasian donors. An earlier analysis of about 600 of the donors used high-throughput TCR beta sequencing to judge whether each TCR beta V gene segment behaved as functional or pseudogenic. To predict cytomegalovirus infection status, the study brought together high-throughput TCR immunosequencing, statistical association of individual TCRs with disease status, and machine learning. Points the paper makes about the study in general: Only TCR beta chains were sequenced in this cohort, and the absence of alpha or paired-chain data limited detectable features. Several of the top co-occurrence clusters appeared to be linked to parvovirus B19, influenza, CMV and Epstein-Barr virus, according to a later analysis. A later analysis found that TCR association rates varied across HLA loci, with DRB1 alleles showing the most associated TCRs and HLA-C alleles the fewest. Some IMGT-functional V segments, including TRBV6-2 and TRBV6-3, could not be distinguished by the 87-base-pair reads and were therefore excluded. According to a later analysis, most CMV-associated TCR beta chains appeared to be HLA-restricted, and the HLA associations seemed to be driven largely by CMV exposure. In a later genetic analysis, fewer N-insertions in productive TCRs were reported among donors in an Asian-associated ancestry cluster than the roughly 700-donor mean. A cluster of highly shared sequence variants was judged likely to be a technical artifact of the sequencing pipeline. According to the authors, the approach could potentially be generalized to other disease states and immunological phenotypes. While some public TCRs were present in many individuals, most TCR sequences turned up only very rarely across donors. Linkage disequilibrium might explain the correlated functional status among segregating V segments, but an unknown experimental factor could not be ruled out. Cytomegalovirus status was reported to be diagnosed by the classifier with high specificity and sensitivity in both the original and validation cohorts. For the cohort, immune exposure information was limited to CMV serostatus. An association between a missense DCLRE1C variant and V-gene and J-gene trimming of TCR beta chains was found in a later genetic analysis and replicated in an independent cohort. The earlier analysis of 587 of the donors excluded 15 to 20 rarely observed V segments, including chromosome 9 orphons, because counts were too low. A later analysis associated around 16,000 TCR beta sequences with specific HLA alleles at a false discovery rate of 0.05. In a later analysis, HLA-associated TCR beta chains showed more clonal expansion and lower generation probabilities than non-associated chains that were equally common. In an earlier analysis of some 500 of the donors, most TCR beta V segments were observed in productive rearrangements about 87% or about 30% of the time, broadly matching IMGT annotations. When HLA alleles, especially DR and DQ, strongly co-occurred, attributing TCR associations to individual alleles was difficult. The presence/absence analyses assumed that sequencing depth was roughly uniform across donors, and that assumption may not be true. In the study, some 180 TCR beta chains were listed as associated with cytomegalovirus. A few of the identified cytomegalovirus-associated TCR beta chains were confirmed in vitro to be specific for cytomegalovirus antigens. A further reported finding was that TCR beta sequences accurately predicted the HLA-A and HLA-B alleles for most subjects in the first cohort. Because HLA typing was missing for some donors at each locus, association tests included only the typed subset.

To prepare the library, the immunoSEQ multiplex PCR assay was applied. For the multiplex PCR, a mixture combining 60 forward primers for TCR Vbeta segments and 13 reverse primers for TCR Jbeta segments was used. Amplification of the CDR3 region of rearranged TCR beta genes was performed with a multiplex PCR assay on genomic DNA. Amplified TCR beta libraries were sequenced as 87-base-pair reads on the Illumina HiSeq System. Concerning the study's data processing: In a later analysis, tens of millions of unique TCR beta chains were counted across the 690 or so repertoires, and roughly 10 million of these chains were shared by at least two donors. A nearest-neighbor algorithm error-corrected the raw reads and collapsed the reads into unique sequences, merging closely related sequences to remove PCR and sequencing errors. V, D and J gene segments were assigned by aligning CDR3 sequences to IMGT reference sequences. For a sequence to be retained, a match of at least six nucleotides to both a V gene segment and a J gene segment was required. Rearrangements were called productive when the CDR3 lacked stop codons and stayed in frame with V and J; all others were non-productive. Following IMGT convention, CDR3 was defined as the stretch from the second conserved V-encoded cysteine to the conserved J-encoded phenylalanine. The earlier analysis of 587 of the donors excluded any sequence lacking an unambiguous match to a single V gene segment. In an earlier analysis of several hundred of the donors, V segments were called functional above 56.7% productive rearrangements and were called segregating when the between-donor standard deviation exceeded 5%. To diagnose cytomegalovirus status from the catalog of TCR beta chain sequences, a statistical classification framework was built. V and J gene assignment, in a later analysis, came from comparing TCR nucleotide sequences with IMGT/GENE-DB human TR gene sequences. The TCRdist pipeline was used in a later analysis to assign CDR3 sequences and most-parsimonious VDJ recombination scenarios. In a later analysis, every TCR beta chain was defined by the combination of its CDR3 amino acid sequence and its V-gene family, and reads without a unique V-gene family were dropped. As a way to deal with suspected cross-contamination and a sequencing artifact, a later analysis dropped under 600 nucleotide sequences that were highly shared and had low generation probability. A later analysis calculated a clonal expansion index for each public chain from normalized within-repertoire ranks of inferred template counts. In a later analysis, generation probabilities were computed using a VDJ recombination model fitted to out-of-frame rearrangements, and the results were checked against IGoR. In a later analysis, TCR-TCR, TCR-HLA and TCR-CMV co-occurrence was scored with hypergeometric tests, and a repertoire-size bias correction was applied to TCR pairs. To estimate false discovery rates, a later analysis permuted the HLA or CMV assignments 20 times. In a later analysis, co-occurring TCRs were grouped with DBSCAN, and TCRdist sequence similarity was added when clustering was performed within HLA-allele-positive subsets. Repertoires with fewer than 30,000 or more than 120,000 public chains, plus five repertoires with anomalous nucleotide sharing, were excluded from co-occurrence clustering. Imported from immuneACCESS, the table was reduced by TCRdb to in-frame sequences with V and J called. These copies leave out some clones; in studies compared against another copy, an unresolved V gene accounts for under half, and the cause of the remainder is not known. V, J and clone size derive from that table, while D and trimming were established from the DNA sequence. For this sample the table gives over 150,000 clones, of which more than 60% were detected only once. The leading ten clones occupy 4.3% of the sample.

The cohort comprised 710 or so healthy bone marrow donors. At the time of sampling, every cohort member was nominally healthy, though immune exposures that went unrecorded were likely present. The donor tested CMV seronegative, placing the donor among the approximately 360 seronegative members of the cohort. Each donor provided a peripheral blood sample, and peripheral blood mononuclear cells were used for TCR beta sequencing. The Qiagen DNeasy Blood Extraction Kit was used to extract genomic DNA from the blood cell samples. As regards this clone: No antigen is known for it. No base quality information exists; no much larger clone differs at one position.

V and J are trimmed by 4 bases and 2 bases, and the gene matches miss 3 bases of the junction. The CDR3 covers 14 residues, taking in both the cysteine and the phenylalanine. Kept here is only the CDR3 DNA, which spans 42 bases and is read in frame from base 1. CDR1 and CDR2 are drawn from the germline V gene: SGHRS, YFSETQ. What was sequenced was PBMCs. The receptor was derived from a man aged 35 to 55 in good health and CMV-seronegative. The chain employs TRBV5-1 and TRBJ2-5; 9 junctional bases match TRBD2. CDR3 protein: CASSTTSGQETQYF. The nucleotide sequence reads TGCGCCAGCAGCACGACTAGCGGACAAGAGACCCAGTACTTC.